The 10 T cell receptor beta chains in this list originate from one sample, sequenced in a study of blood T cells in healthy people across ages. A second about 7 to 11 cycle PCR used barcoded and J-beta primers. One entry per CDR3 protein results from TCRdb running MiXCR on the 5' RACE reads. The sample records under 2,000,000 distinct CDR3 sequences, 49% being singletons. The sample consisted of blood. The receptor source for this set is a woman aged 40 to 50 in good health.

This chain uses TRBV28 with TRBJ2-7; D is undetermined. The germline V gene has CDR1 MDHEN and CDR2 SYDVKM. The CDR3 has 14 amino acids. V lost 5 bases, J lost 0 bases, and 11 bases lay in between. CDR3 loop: CASSHPRSSYEQYF. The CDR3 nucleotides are TGTGCCAGCAGTCATCCCCGTAGCTCCTACGAGCAGTACTTC.

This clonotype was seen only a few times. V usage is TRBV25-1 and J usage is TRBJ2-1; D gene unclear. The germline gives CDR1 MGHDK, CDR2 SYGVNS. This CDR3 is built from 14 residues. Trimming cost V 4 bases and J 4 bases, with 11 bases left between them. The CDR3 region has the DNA TGTGCCAGCAGTGTTCCCGAACGGTACAATGAGCAGTTCTTC. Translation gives CASSVPERYNEQFF.

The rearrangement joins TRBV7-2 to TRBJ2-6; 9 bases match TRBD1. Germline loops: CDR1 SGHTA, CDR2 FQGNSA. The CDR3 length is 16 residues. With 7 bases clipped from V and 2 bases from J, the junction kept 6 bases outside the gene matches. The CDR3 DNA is TGTGCCAGCAACGAAAGGACAGGGGCTGGGGCCAACGTCCTGACTTTC. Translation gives CASNERTGAGANVLTF.

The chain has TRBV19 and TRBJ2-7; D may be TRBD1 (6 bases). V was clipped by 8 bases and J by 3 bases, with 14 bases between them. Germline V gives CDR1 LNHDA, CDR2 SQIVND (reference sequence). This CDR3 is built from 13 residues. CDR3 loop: CASSGTPNYEQYF. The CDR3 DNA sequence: TGTGCCAGTTCGGGGACACCAAACTACGAGCAGTACTTC.

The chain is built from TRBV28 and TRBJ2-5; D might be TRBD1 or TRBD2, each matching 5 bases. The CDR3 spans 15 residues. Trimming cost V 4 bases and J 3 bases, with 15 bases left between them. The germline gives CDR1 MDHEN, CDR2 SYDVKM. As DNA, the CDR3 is TGTGCCAGCAGTTCCGGGACCCCCATAAAAGAGACCCAGTACTTC. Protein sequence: CASSSGTPIKETQYF.

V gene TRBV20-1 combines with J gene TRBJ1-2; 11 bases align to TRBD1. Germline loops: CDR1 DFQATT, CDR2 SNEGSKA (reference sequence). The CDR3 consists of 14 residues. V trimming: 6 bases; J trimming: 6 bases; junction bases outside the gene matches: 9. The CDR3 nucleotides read TGCAGTGCAGCGGACAGGGGGCGAGAGGATGGCTACACCTTC. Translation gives CSAADRGREDGYTF.

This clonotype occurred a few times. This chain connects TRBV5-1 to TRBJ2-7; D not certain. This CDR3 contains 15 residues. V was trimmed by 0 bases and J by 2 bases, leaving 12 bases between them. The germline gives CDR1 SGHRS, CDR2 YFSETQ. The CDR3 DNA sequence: TGCGCCAGCAGCTTGGGTGCGCTCATAACCTACGAGCAGTACTTC. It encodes CASSLGALITYEQYF.

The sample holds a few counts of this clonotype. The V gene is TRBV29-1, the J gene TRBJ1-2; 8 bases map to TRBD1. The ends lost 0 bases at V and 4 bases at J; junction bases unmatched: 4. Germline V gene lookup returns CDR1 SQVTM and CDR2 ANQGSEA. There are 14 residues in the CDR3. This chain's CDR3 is CSVEDSGGVYGYTF. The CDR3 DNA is TGCAGCGTTGAAGACTCAGGGGGCGTCTATGGCTACACCTTC.

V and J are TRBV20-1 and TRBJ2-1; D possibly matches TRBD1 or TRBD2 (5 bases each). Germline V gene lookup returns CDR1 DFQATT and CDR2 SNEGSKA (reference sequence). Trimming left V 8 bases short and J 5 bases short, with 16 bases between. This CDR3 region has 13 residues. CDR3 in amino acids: CSLPGPADNEQFF. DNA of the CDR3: TGCAGTTTACCGGGACCCGCGGACAATGAGCAGTTCTTC.

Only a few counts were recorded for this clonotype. CDR3 nucleotides: TGCGCCAGCAGCCAAGTGGAGTTTCCAGATACGCAGTATTTT. It translates to CASSQVEFPDTQYF. This sequence joins TRBV4-1 and TRBJ2-3; D is unresolved. This CDR3 contains 14 residues. Trimming removed 1 base at V and 4 bases at J, with 9 bases between. Germline V lookup: CDR1 MGHRA, CDR2 YSYEKL.